The source of this TCR beta chain is a study of CD8 T cells in Susac syndrome. Study-level background: Clinically active disease was present in six of the sequenced Susac syndrome patients. Eight or nine of these patients were in remission.

V was clipped by 4 bases and J by 1 base, with 9 bases between them. The CDR3 runs 14 residues. General observations from the study: The number of Susac-specific public clones found was approximately 17 in total CD8+ repertoires and about 5 in CD8+ TEMRA repertoires.

Reverse transcription of about 0.5 to 1 ug RNA used random hexamers. An immunoSEQ multiplex PCR generated amplified TCR beta CDR3 products spanning 54 Vbeta and 13 Jbeta. A single record per CDR3 protein comes from TCRdb applying MiXCR to the immunoSEQ multiplex PCR reads. The sample yields about 120,000 distinct CDR3 sequences, over 90% seen once. In regard to this clonotype: Its antigen is unknown.

The TEMRA cells underwent FACS enrichment, while the CD8+ and CD4+ T cells underwent negative isolation. The chain combines TRBV12-3 or TRBV12-4 with TRBJ2-3, with D tentatively TRBD2 (7 bases). Material: CD8+ T cells from PBMCs. This TCR came from a human donor with Susac syndrome. Here the CDR3 reads CASSWEGGTDTQYF. In nucleotides, the CDR3 is TGTGCCAGCAGTTGGGAGGGGGGCACAGATACGCAGTATTTT.